This TCR beta chain stems from a study of OX40 agonist ivuxolimab in advanced cancers. As for the study in general: Melanoma, hepatocellular carcinoma, head and neck or renal cell cancer occurred in dose-escalation patients.

This clone was seen once. Profiling relied on immunoSEQ multiplex PCR, and the TCRdb table lists in-frame clones only, not all of them. The sample carries roughly 93,000 clones, 92% recorded once. The CDR3 covers 15 residues. Germline V gives CDR1 SGHNT, CDR2 YYREEE (reference sequence). V gave up 0 bases and J gave up 3 bases, with 10 bases separating them. The sequences come from CD4+ or CD8+ T cells sorted from blood, collected in a trial of the OX40 agonist ivuxolimab. This clonotype was sampled from an adult with an advanced solid tumor such as melanoma, head and neck, liver or kidney cancer. V is TRBV5-4 and J is TRBJ1-5; D unclear. As DNA, the CDR3 is TGTGCCAGCAGCTTGGCCGGGGTCTTCAATCAGCCCCAGCATTTT. Protein sequence: CASSLAGVFNQPQHF.